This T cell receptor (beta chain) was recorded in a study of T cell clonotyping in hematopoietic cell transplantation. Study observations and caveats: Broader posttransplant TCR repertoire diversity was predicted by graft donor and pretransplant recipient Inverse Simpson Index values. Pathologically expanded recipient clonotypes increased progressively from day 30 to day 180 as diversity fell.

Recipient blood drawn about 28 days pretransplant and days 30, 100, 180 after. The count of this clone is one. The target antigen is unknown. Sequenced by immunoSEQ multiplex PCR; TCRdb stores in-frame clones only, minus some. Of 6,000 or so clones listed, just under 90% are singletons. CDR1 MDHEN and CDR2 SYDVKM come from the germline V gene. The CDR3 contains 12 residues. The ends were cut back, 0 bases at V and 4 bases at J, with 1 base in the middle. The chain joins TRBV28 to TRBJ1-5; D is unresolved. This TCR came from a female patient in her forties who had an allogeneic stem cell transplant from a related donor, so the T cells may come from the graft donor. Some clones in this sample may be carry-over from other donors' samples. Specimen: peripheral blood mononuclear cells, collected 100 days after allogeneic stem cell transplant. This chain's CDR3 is CASSLWNQPQHF. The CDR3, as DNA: TGTGCCAGCAGTTTATGGAATCAGCCCCAGCATTTT.